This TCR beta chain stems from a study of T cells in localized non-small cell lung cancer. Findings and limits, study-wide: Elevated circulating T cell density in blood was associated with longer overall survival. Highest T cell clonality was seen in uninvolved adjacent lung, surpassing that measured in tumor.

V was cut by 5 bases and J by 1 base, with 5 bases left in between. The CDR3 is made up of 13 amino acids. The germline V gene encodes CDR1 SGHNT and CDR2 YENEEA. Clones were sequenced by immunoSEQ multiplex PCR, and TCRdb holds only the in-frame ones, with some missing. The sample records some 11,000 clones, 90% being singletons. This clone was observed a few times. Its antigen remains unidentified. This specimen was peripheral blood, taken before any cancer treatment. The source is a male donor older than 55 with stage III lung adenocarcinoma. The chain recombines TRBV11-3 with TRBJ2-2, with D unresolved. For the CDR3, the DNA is TGTGCCAGCAGCCCAATGAACACCGGGGAGCTGTTTTTT. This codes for CASSPMNTGELFF. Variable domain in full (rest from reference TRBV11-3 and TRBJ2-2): EAGVVQSPRYKIIEKKQPVAFWCNPISGHNTLYWYLQNLGQGPELLIRYENEEAVDDSQLPKDRFSAERLKGVDSTLKIQPAELGDSAVYLCASSPMNTGELFFGEGSRLTVL.